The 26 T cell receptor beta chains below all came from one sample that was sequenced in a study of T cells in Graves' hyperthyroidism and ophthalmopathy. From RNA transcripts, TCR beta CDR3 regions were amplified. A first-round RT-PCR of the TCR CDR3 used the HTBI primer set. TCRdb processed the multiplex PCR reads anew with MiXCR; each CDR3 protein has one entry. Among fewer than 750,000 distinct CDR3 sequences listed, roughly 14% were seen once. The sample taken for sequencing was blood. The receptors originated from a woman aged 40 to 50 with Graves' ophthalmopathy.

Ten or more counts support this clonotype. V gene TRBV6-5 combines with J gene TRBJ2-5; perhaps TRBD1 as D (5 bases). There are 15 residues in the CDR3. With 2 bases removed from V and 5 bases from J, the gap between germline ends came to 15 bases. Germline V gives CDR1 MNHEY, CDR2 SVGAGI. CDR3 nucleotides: TGTGCCAGCAGTTACACGGCAGGGATAGGGGAGACCCAGTACTTC. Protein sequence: CASSYTAGIGETQYF.

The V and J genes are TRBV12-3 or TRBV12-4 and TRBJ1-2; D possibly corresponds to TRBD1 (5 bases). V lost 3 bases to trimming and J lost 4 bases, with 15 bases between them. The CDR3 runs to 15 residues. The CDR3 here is CASSFDTVGGYGYTF. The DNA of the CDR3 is TGTGCCAGCAGTTTCGATACAGTTGGGGGCTATGGCTACACCTTC.

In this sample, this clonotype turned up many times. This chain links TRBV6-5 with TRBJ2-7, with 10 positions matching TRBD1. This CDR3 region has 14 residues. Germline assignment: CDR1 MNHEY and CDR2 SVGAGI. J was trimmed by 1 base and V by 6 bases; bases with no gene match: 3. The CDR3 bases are TGTGCCAGCAGAGGACAGGGGGGGTCCTACGAGCAGTACTTC. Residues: CASRGQGGSYEQYF.

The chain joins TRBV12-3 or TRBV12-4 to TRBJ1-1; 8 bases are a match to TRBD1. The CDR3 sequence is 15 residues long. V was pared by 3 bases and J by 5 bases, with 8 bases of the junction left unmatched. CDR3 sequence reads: CASSFDRGRGTEAFF. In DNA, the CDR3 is TGTGCCAGCAGTTTCGACAGGGGCAGGGGAACTGAAGCTTTCTTT.

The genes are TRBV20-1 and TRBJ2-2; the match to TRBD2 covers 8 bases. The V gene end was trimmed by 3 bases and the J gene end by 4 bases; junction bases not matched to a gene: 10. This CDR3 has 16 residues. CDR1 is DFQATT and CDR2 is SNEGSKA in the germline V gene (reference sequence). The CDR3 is CSASAGTSFLTGELFF. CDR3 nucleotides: TGCAGTGCTAGCGCCGGGACTAGTTTTCTCACCGGGGAGCTGTTTTTT.

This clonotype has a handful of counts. The CDR3: CASSEAELAGASDEQYF. CDR3 sequence (DNA): TGTGCCAGCAGTGAAGCCGAACTAGCGGGAGCTAGCGACGAGCAGTACTTC. V usage is TRBV6-1 and J usage is TRBJ2-7, with TRBD2 identical over 11 bases. Trimming at V came to 0 bases and at J to 5 bases, leaving 9 bases not matched to a gene. The germline V gene encodes CDR1 MNHNS and CDR2 SASEGT. This CDR3 is built from 17 residues.

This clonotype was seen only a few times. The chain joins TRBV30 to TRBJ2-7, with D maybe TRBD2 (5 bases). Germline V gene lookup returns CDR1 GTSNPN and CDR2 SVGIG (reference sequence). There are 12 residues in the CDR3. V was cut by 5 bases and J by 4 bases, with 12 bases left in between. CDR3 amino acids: CAWGSTSYEQYF. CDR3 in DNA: TGTGCCTGGGGAAGCACTAGTTACGAGCAGTACTTC. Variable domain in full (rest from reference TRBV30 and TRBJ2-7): SQTIHQWPATLVQPVGSPLSLECTVEGTSNPNLYWYRQAAGRGLQLLFYSVGIGQISSEVPQNLSASRPQDRQFILSSKKLLLSDSGFYLCAWGSTSYEQYFGPGTRLTVT.

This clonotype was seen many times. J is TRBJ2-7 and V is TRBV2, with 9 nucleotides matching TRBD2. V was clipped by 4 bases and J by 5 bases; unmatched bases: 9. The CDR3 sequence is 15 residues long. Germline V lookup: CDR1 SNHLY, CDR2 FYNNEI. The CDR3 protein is CASSALAGTRDEQYF. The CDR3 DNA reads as TGTGCCAGCAGTGCACTAGCGGGTACTCGGGACGAGCAGTACTTC. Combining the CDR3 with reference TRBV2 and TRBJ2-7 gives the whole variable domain EPEVTQTPSHQVTQMGQEVILRCVPISNHLYFYWYRQILGQKVEFLVSFYNNEISEKSEIFDDQFSVERPDGSNFTLKIRSTKLEDSAMYFCASSALAGTRDEQYFGPGTRLTVT.

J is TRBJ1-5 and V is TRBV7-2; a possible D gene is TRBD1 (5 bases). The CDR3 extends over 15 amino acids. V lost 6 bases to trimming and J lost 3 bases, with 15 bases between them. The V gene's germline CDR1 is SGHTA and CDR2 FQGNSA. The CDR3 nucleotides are TGTGCCAGCAGTCCCCGGGGGGGTTACAATCAGCCCCAGCATTTT. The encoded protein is CASSPRGGYNQPQHF. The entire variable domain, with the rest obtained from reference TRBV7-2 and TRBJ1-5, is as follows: GAGVSQSPSNKVTEKGKDVELRCDPISGHTALYWYRQSLGQGLEFLIYFQGNSAPDKSGLPSDRFSAERTGGSVSTLTIQRTQQEDSAVYLCASSPRGGYNQPQHFGDGTRLSIL.

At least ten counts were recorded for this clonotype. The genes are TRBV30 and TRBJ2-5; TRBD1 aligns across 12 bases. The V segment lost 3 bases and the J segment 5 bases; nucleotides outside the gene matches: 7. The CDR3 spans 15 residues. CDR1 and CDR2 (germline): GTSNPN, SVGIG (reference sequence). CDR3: CAWREGTGGSETQYF. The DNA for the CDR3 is TGTGCCTGGAGGGAGGGGACAGGGGGCTCGGAGACCCAGTACTTC.

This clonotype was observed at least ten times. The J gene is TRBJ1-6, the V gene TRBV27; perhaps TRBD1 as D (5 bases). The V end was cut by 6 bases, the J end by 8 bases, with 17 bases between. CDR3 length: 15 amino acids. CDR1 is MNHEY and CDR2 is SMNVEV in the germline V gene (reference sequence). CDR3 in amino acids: CASSRVGAGYSPLHF. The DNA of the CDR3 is TGTGCCAGCAGCCGTGTCGGGGCAGGGTATTCACCCCTCCACTTT.

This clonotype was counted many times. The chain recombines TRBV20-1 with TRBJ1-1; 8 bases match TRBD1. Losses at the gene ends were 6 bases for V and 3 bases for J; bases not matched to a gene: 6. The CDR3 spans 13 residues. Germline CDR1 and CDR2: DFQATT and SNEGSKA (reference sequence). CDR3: CSAWKTGDTEAFF. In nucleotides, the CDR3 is TGCAGTGCCTGGAAGACAGGGGACACTGAAGCTTTCTTT.

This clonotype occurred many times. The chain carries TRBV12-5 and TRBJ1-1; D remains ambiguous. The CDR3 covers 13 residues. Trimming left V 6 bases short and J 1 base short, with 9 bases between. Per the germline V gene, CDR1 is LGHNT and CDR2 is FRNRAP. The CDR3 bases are TGTGCTAGTGGCCCAGATTGGAACACTGAAGCTTTCTTT. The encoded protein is CASGPDWNTEAFF.

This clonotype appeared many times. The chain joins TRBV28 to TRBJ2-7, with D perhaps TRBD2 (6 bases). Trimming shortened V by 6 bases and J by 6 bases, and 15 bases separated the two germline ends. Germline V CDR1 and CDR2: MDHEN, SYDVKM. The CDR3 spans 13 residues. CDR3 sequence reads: CASRLPGGGEQYF. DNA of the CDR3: TGTGCCAGCAGGCTACCTGGGGGAGGCGAGCAGTACTTC.

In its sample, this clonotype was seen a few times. In nucleotides, the CDR3 is TGTGCCAGCAGTCCAAGGGGGCAAGGCTATGGCTACACCTTC. It encodes CASSPRGQGYGYTF. The chain couples TRBV6-1 to TRBJ1-2, with 7 nucleotides matching TRBD1. Germline assignment: CDR1 MNHNS and CDR2 SASEGT. The CDR3 spans 14 residues. The V gene end was trimmed by 5 bases and the J gene end by 4 bases; junction bases not matched to a gene: 7.

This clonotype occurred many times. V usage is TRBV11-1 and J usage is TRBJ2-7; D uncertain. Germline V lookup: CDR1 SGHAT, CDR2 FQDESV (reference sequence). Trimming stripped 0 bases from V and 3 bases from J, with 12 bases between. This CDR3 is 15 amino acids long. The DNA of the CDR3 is TGTGCCAGCAGCTTAGCTGCGCAACTTGACTACGAGCAGTACTTC. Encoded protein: CASSLAAQLDYEQYF.

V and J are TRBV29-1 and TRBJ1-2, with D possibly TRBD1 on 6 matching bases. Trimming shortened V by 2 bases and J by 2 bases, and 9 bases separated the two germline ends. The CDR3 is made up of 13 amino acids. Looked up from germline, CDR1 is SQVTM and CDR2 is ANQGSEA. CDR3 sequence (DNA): TGCAGCGTTGAACCAGGACAGAACTATGGCTACACCTTC. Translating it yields CSVEPGQNYGYTF.

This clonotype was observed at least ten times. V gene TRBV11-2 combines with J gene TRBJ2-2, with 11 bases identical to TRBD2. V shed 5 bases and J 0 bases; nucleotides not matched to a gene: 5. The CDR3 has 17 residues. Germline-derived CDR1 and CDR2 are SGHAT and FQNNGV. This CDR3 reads CASSPGLAGANTGELFF. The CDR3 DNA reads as TGTGCCAGCAGCCCTGGACTAGCGGGCGCGAACACCGGGGAGCTGTTTTTT.

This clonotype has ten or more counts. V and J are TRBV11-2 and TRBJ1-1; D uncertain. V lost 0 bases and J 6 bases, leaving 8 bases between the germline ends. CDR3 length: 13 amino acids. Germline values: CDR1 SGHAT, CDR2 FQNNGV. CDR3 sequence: CASSLDLGSEAFF. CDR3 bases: TGTGCCAGCAGCTTAGATCTGGGATCTGAAGCTTTCTTT.

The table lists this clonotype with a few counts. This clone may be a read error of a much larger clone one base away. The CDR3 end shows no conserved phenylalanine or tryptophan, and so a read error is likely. The CDR3, as DNA: TGCAGTGCTATGCTACCTCAGGGGGTGGCTGAAGCTTTCTCT. This sequence encodes CSAMLPQGVAEAFS. The gene calls are TRBV20-1 and TRBJ1-1, with 7 bases that match TRBD1. There are 14 residues in the CDR3. V dropped 4 bases and J dropped 6; count of bases not matched to a gene: 11. Germline assignment: CDR1 DFQATT and CDR2 SNEGSKA (reference sequence).

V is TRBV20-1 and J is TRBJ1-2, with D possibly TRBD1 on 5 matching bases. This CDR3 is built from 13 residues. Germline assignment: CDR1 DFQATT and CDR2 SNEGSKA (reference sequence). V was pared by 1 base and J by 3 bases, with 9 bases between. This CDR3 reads CSARVEGHYGYTF. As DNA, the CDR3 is TGCAGTGCTAGAGTGGAGGGGCACTATGGCTACACCTTC.

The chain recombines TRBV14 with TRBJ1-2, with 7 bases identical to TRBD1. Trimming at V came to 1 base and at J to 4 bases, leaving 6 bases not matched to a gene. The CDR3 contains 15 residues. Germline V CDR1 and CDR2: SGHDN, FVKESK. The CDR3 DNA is TGTGCCAGCAGCCAAGCTGGGACAGCTCTCTATGGCTACACCTTC. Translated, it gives CASSQAGTALYGYTF.

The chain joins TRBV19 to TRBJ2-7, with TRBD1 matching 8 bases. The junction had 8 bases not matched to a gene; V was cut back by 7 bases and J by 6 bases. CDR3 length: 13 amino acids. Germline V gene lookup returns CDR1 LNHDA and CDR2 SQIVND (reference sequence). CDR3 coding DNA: TGTGCCAGTAAGGCAGGACAGGGTCTCGAGCAGTACTTC. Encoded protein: CASKAGQGLEQYF.

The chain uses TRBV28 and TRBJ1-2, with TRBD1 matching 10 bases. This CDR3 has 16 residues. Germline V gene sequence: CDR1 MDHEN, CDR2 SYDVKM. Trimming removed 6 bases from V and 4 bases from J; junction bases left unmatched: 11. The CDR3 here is CASRISPGQGPYGYTF. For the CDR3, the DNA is TGTGCCAGCAGGATCTCCCCGGGACAGGGGCCCTATGGCTACACCTTC.

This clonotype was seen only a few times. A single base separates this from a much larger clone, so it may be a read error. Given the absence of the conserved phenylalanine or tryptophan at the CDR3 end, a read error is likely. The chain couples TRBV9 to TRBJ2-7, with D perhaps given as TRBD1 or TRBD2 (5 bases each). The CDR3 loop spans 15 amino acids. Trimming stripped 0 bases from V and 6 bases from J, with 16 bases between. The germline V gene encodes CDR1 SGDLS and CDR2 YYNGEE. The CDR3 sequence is CASSVARDGFGEQYS. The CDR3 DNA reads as TGTGCCAGCAGCGTAGCACGGGACGGCTTTGGCGAGCAGTACTCC.

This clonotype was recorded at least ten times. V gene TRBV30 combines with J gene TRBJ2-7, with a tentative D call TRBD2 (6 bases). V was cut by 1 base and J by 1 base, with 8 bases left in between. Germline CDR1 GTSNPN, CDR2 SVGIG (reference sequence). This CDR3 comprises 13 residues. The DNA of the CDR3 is TGTGCCTGGAGTGGGAGGGGTTCCTACGAGCAGTACTTC. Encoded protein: CAWSGRGSYEQYF.